This entry describes one T cell receptor beta chain. This record comes from a study of T cells after yellow fever vaccination. Overall study context: In the case of low-cell-number fractions, SMART-Seq v4 Ultra Low Input was used for preparation. Study-wide points: There was a small share of clonotypes that showed up in both the CD4 and CD8 compartments.

This CDR3 contains 14 residues. The V gene lost 1 base and the J gene lost 5 bases, with 10 bases spanning the gap. Germline assignment: CDR1 KGHDR and CDR2 SFDVKD. Via MiXCR, TCRdb re-called the 5' RACE reads, giving one row per CDR3 protein. The sample lists 45,000 to 60,000 distinct CDR3 sequences, approximately 6% occurring once. This TCR derives from a man between 18 and 29 years old who received the YFV17D yellow fever vaccine. This sample comprised PBMCs, either bulk or a sorted T-cell subset (CD4+, CD8+, memory, or dextramer-sorted; not recorded which), obtained on the day of the yellow fever booster vaccination. The genes are TRBV24-1 and TRBJ2-5; D remains unclear. The CDR3 here is CATSDFRTVETQYF. CDR3 DNA: TGTGCCACCAGTGATTTCCGGACCGTGGAGACCCAGTACTTC.